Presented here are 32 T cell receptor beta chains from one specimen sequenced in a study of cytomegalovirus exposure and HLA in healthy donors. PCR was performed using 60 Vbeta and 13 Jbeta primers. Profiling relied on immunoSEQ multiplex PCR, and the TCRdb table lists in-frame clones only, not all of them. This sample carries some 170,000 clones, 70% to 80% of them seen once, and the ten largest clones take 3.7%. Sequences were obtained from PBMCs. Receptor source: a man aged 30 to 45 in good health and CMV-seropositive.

This CDR3 reads CASSLIQGSSNTEAFF. For the CDR3, the DNA is TGTGCCAGCAGTTTAATCCAGGGTTCCTCGAACACTGAAGCTTTCTTT. This chain connects TRBV27 to TRBJ1-1; D may be TRBD1 (5 bases). This CDR3 comprises 16 residues. The germline V gene encodes CDR1 MNHEY and CDR2 SMNVEV (reference sequence). Trimming pared 2 bases from V and 1 base from J, leaving 14 bases between.

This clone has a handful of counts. The CDR3 DNA reads as TGCGCCAGCAGCTTGTCAGGCTCCTACAATGAGCAGTTCTTC. This encodes CASSLSGSYNEQFF. This rearrangement joins TRBV5-1 to TRBJ2-1; D gene uncertain. Germline CDR1 is SGHRS and CDR2 is YFSETQ. V was trimmed by 1 base and J by 0 bases, leaving 5 bases between them. The CDR3 has 14 amino acids.

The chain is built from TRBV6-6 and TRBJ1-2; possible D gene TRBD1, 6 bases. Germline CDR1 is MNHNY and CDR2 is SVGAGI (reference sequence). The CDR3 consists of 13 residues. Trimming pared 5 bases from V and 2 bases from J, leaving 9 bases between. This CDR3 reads CASSQQGNYGYTF. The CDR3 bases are TGTGCCAGCAGTCAGCAGGGGAACTATGGCTACACCTTC.

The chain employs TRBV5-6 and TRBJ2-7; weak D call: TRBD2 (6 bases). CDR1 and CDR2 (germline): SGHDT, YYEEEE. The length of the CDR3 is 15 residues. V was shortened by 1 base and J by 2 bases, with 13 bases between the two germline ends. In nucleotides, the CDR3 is TGTGCCAGCAGCTTGCCCGGGACTGCCACCTACGAGCAGTACTTC. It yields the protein CASSLPGTATYEQYF.

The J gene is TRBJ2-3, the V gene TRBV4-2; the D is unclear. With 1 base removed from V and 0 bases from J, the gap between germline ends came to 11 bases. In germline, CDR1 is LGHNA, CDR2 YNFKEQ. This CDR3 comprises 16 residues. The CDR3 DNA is TGTGCCAGCAGCCAAGTCGCGCCCGCTAGCACAGATACGCAGTATTTT. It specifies CASSQVAPASTDTQYF.

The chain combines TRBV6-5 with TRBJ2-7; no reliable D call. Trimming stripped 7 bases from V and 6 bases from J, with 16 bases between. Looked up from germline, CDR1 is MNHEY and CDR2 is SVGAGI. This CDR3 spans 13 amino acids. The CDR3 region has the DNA TGTGCCAGCATCGAACCGGCAGCGCGCGAGCAGTACTTC. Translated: CASIEPAAREQYF.

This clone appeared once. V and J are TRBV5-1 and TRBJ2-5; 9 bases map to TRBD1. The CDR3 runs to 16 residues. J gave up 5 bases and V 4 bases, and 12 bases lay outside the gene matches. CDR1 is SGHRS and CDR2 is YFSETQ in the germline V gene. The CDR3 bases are TGCGCCAGCAGCCCGGGACAGGGTAATTCTGGGGAGACCCAGTACTTC. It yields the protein CASSPGQGNSGETQYF.

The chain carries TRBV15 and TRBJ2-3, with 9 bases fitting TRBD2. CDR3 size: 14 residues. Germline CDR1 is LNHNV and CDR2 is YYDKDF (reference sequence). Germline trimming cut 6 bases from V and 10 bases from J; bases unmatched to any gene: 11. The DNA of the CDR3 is TGTGCCACCAGGAGCAGGACTAGCGAGCGGGCGCAGTATTTT. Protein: CATRSRTSERAQYF. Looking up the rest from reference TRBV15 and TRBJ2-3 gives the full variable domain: DAMVIQNPRYQVTQFGKPVTLSCSQTLNHNVMYWYQQKSSQAPKLLFHYYDKDFNNEADTPDNFQSRRPNTSFCFLDIRSPGLGDTAMYLCATRSRTSERAQYFGPGTRLTVL.

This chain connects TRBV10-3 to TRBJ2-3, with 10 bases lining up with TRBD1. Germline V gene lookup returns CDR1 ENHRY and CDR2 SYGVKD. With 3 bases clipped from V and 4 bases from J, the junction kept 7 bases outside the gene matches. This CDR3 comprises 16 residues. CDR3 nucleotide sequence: TGTGCCATCAGTGATCCGGGGGGACAGGGGCCAGATACGCAGTATTTT. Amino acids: CAISDPGGQGPDTQYF.

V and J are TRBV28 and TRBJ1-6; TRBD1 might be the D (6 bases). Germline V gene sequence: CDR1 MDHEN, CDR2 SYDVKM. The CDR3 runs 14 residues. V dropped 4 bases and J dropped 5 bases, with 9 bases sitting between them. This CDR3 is CASSYWTDNSPLHF. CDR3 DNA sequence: TGTGCCAGCAGTTACTGGACAGATAATTCACCCCTCCACTTT.

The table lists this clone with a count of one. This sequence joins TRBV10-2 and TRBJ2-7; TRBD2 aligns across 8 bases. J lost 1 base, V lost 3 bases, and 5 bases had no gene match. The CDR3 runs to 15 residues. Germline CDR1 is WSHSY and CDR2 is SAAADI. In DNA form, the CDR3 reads TGCGCCAGCAGTGACCTCGGACTAGCTTCCTACGAGCAGTACTTC. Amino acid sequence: CASSDLGLASYEQYF.

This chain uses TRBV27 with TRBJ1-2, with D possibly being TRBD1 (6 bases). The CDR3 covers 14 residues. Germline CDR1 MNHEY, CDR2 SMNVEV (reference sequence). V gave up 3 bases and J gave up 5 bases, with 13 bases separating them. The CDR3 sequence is CASSFAGEGYGYTF. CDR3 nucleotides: TGTGCCAGCAGTTTTGCAGGGGAAGGGTATGGCTACACCTTC.

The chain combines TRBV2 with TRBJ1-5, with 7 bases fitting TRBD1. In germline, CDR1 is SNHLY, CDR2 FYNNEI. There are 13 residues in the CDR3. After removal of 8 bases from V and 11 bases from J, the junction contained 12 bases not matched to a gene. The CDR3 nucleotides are TGTGCCAGCTCGGACAGGTTGGGTACGTCCCAGCATTTT. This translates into CASSDRLGTSQHF.

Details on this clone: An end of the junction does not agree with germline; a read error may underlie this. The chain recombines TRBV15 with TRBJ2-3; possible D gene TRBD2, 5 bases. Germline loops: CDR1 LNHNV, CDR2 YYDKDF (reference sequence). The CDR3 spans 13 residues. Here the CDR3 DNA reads TGTGCCACCAGCAGAGGGGAAATGACGGACTTCAATTTT. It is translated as CATSRGEMTDFNF.

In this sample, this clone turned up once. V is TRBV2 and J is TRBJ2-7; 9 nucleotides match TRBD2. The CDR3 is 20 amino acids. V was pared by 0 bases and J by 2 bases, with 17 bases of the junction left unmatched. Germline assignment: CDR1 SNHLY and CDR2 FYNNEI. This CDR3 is CASSEAVRGWRGGVPYEQYF. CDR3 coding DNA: TGTGCCAGCAGTGAAGCCGTGCGAGGTTGGCGGGGGGGCGTCCCCTACGAGCAGTACTTC.

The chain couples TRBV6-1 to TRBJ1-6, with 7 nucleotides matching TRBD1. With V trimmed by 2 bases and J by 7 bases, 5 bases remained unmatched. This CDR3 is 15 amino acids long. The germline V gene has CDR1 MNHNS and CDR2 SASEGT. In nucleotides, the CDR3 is TGTGCCAGCAGTGAATTACCGGGACAGAATTCACCCCTCCACTTT. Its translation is CASSELPGQNSPLHF.

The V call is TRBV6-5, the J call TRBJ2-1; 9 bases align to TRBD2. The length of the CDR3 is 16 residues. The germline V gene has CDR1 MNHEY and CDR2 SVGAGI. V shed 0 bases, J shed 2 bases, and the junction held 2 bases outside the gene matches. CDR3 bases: TGTGCCAGCAGTTACTCTAGCGGGGGCCCCTACAATGAGCAGTTCTTC. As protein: CASSYSSGGPYNEQFF.

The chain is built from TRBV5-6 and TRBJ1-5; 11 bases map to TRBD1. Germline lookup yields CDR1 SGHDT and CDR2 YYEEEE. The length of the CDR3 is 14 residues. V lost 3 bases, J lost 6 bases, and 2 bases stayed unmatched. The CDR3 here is CASSWTGGGQPQHF. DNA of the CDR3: TGTGCCAGCAGCTGGACAGGGGGCGGTCAGCCCCAGCATTTT.

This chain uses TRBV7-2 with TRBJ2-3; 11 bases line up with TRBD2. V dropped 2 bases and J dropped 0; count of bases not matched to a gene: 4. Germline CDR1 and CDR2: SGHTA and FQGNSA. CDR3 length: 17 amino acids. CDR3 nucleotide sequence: TGTGCCAGCAGCTTAACTAGCGGGGGCACTAGCACAGATACGCAGTATTTT. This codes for CASSLTSGGTSTDTQYF.

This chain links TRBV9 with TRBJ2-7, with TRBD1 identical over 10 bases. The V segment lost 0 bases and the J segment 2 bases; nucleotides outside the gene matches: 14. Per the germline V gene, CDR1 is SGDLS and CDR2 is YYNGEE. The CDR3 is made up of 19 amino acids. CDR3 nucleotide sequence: TGTGCCAGCAGCGTAGTCCCCGGGACAGGGGCCCGGGGTACCTACGAGCAGTACTTC. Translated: CASSVVPGTGARGTYEQYF.

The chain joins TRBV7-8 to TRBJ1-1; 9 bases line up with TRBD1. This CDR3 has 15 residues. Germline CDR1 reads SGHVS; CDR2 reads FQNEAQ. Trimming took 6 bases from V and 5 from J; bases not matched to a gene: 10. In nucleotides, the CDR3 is TGTGCCAGCAGGCTTAACAGGGGGCCTAAAACTGAAGCTTTCTTT. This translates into CASRLNRGPKTEAFF. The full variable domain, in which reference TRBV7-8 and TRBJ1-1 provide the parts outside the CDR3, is GAGVSQSPRYKVAKRGQDVALRCDPISGHVSLFWYQQALGQGPEFLTYFQNEAQLDKSGLPSDRFFAERPEGSVSTLKIQRTQQEDSAVYLCASRLNRGPKTEAFFGQGTRLTVV.

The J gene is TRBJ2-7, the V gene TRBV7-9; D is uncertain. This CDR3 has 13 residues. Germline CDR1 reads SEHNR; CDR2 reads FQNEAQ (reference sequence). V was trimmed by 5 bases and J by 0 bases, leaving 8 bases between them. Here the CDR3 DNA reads TGTGCCAGCAGCCCCCCGAGCTCCTACGAGCAGTACTTC. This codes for CASSPPSSYEQYF.

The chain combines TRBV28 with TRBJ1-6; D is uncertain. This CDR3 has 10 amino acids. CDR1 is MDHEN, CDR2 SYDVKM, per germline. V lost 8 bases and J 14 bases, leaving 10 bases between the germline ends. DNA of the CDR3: TGTGCCAGCGGTCGACTTTCCCTCCACTTT. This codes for CASGRLSLHF. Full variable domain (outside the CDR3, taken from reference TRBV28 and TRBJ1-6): DVKVTQSSRYLVKRTGEKVFLECVQDMDHENMFWYRQDPGLGLRLIYFSYDVKMKEKGDIPEGYSVSREKKERFSLILESASTNQTSMYLCASGRLSLHFGNGTRLTVT.

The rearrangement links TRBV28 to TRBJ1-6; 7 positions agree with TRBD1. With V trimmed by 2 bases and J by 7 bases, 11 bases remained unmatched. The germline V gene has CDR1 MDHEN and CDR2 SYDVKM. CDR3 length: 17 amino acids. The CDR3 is CASSLLMGTVVNSPLHF. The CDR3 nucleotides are TGTGCCAGCAGTTTACTCATGGGGACAGTGGTGAATTCACCCCTCCACTTT.

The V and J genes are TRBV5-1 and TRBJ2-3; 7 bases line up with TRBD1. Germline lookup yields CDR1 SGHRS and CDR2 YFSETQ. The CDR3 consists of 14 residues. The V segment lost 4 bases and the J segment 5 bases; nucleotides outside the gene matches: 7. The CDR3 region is CASSPSTGEDTQYF. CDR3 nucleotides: TGCGCCAGCAGCCCTTCAACAGGGGAAGATACGCAGTATTTT.

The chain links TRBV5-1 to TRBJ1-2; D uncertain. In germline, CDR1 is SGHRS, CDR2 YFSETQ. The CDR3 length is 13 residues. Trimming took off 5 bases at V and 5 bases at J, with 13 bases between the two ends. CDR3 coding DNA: TGCGCCAGCAGTCCGTTTGAGGAATATGGCTACACCTTC. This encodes CASSPFEEYGYTF.

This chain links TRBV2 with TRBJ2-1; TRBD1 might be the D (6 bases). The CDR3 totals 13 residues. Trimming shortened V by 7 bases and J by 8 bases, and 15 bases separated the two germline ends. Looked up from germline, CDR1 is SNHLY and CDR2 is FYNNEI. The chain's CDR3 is CASTPDTGHEQFF. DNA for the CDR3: TGTGCCAGCACCCCGGATACAGGGCATGAGCAGTTCTTC.

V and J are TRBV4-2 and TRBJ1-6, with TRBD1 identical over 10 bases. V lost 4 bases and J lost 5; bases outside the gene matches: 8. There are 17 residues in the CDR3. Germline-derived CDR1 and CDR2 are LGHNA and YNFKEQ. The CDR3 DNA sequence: TGTGCCAGCAGCCTCAAGGGGACAGGGGCTCATAATTCACCCCTCCACTTT. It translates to CASSLKGTGAHNSPLHF.

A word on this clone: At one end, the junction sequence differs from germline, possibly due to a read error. CDR3 nucleotide sequence: TGTGCCAGCAGCTTACAGCCGGGACTCTCCAACGAGCAGTACTTC. It encodes CASSLQPGLSNEQYF. The gene calls are TRBV11-2 and TRBJ2-7, with a possible D match to TRBD2 (6 bases). This CDR3 spans 15 amino acids. CDR1 SGHAT and CDR2 FQNNGV come from the germline V gene.

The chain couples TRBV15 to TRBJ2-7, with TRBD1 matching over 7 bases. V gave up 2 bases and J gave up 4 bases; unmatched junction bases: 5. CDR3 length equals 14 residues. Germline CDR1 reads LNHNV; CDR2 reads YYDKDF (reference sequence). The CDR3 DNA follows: TGTGCCACCAGCAGAAGCCGGACAGGATACGAGCAGTACTTC. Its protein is CATSRSRTGYEQYF.

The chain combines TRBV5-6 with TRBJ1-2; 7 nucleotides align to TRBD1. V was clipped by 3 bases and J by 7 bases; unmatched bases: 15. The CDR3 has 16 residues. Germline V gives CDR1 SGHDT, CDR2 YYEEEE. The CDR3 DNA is TGTGCCAGCAGCTCAAGATACCTTGACAGGGATTTTGGCTACACCTTC. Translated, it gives CASSSRYLDRDFGYTF.

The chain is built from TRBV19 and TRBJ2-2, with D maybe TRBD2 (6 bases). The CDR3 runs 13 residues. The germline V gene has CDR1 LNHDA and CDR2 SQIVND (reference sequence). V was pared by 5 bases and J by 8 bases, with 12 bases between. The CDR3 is CASSGRGSGELFF. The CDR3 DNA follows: TGTGCCAGTAGTGGCCGGGGGTCTGGGGAGCTGTTTTTT.